A selection of T cell receptor beta chains follows, all from one sample in a study of response to subunit inactivated influenza vaccine. TCRdb fed the RT-PCR reads into MiXCR, producing one record per CDR3 protein. The data contain fewer than 750,000 distinct CDR3 sequences, 14% of them singletons. The material was PBMCs from blood, obtained 11 to 12 days after vaccination. These receptors came from a man in his fifties or sixties who received an inactivated influenza vaccine. Both conserved end residues are trimmed from each CDR3.

TRBV24-1	TRBJ2-3	ATSDKVRGDTQY
TRBV12-3/TRBV12-4	TRBJ2-2	ASSLEPVNTGELF
TRBV10-3	TRBJ1-6	AISQQGARSPLH
TRBV12-3/TRBV12-4	TRBJ1-1	ASSLSFRGAEAF
TRBV5-1	TRBJ2-3	ASSLGLDPDTQY
TRBV6-2/TRBV6-3	TRBJ2-7	ASSIAGTLRLEQY
TRBV6-2/TRBV6-3	TRBJ2-1	ASSYSSPHEQF
TRBV6-1	TRBJ2-1	ASSRGQGTNEQF
TRBV12-3/TRBV12-4	TRBJ1-1	ASTPGSYTEAF
TRBV30	TRBJ1-5	AWSGVSVKGPQH
TRBV20-1	TRBJ2-3	SAAKGGDTQY
TRBV6-2/TRBV6-3	TRBJ2-6	ASSLLDRADGANVLT
TRBV20-1	TRBJ1-5	SARGSTGNQPQH
TRBV5-1	TRBJ1-2	ASSLGRVLGGYT
TRBV18	TRBJ2-7	ASSPMASYEQY
TRBV10-3	TRBJ2-5	AISEPQTGTETQY
TRBV5-1	TRBJ2-2	ASSLASAGELF
TRBV4-2	TRBJ1-2	ASRRDYGYT
TRBV6-1	TRBJ2-1	ASSRTVGGYNEQF
TRBV9	TRBJ1-1	ASSVAPGGRTEAF
TRBV6-5	TRBJ2-5	ASSSRLKQETQY
TRBV7-9	TRBJ2-3	ASTARTSGGTDTQY
TRBV5-1	TRBJ2-7	ASSWVGVLSYEQY
TRBV4-1	TRBJ2-1	ASSSRLTAYNEQF
TRBV11-3	TRBJ2-5	ASSLGLGTHVQETQY
TRBV9	TRBJ2-1	ASSARVLSSNEQF
TRBV7-2	TRBJ2-7	ASSSSGVSSYEQY
TRBV4-3	TRBJ2-7	ASSQDWTGPYEQY
TRBV20-1	TRBJ2-2	SARYMGQIGELF
TRBV4-1	TRBJ1-2	ASSQEPDWSYGYT
TRBV4-3	TRBJ2-2	ASSPNRVANTGELF
TRBV11-2	TRBJ1-5	ASSFMGSGEPQH
TRBV27	TRBJ2-7	ASSPLIPDSYEQY
TRBV12-3/TRBV12-4	TRBJ2-5	ASSFSGNPVALY
TRBV6-5	TRBJ2-5	ASSYRDRGETQY
TRBV12-3/TRBV12-4	TRBJ2-1	ASSWAGTEQF
TRBV6-2/TRBV6-3	TRBJ1-4	ASSWTTSGEKLF
TRBV9	TRBJ2-4	ASSDRGSGGIQY
TRBV14	TRBJ1-2	ASSPSVRGGYT
TRBV29-1	TRBJ2-5	SVEDPNSGEGVWQETQY
TRBV7-2	TRBJ2-3	ASSLISTDTQY